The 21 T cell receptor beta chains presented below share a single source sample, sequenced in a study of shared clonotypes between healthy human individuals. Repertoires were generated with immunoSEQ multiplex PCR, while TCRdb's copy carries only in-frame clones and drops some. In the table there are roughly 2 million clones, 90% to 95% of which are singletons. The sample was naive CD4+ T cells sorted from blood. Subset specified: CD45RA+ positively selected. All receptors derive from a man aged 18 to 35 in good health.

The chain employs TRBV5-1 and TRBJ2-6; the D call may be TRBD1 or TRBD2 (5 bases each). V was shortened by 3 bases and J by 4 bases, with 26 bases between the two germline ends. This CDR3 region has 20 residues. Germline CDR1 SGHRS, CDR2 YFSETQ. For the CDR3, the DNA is TGCGCCAGCAGCTCACGAACCCCGGGACGGAGGATGCTGGGGGCCAACGTCCTGACTTTC. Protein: CASSSRTPGRRMLGANVLTF.

This chain's CDR3 is CASSDSRENNSPLHF. The CDR3 bases are TGTGCCAGCAGTGACTCTAGGGAGAATAATTCACCCCTCCACTTT. The V call is TRBV6-4, the J call TRBJ1-6; D ambiguous. V gave up 0 bases and J gave up 5 bases, with 8 bases separating them. CDR1 MRHNA and CDR2 SNTAGT come from the germline V gene. This CDR3 is built from 15 residues.

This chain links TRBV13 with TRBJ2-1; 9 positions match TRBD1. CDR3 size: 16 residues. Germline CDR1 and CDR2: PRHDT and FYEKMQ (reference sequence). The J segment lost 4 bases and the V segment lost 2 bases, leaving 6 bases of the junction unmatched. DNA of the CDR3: TGTGCCAGCAGCTTATCCGGGACAGGGACTTACAATGAGCAGTTCTTC. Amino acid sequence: CASSLSGTGTYNEQFF.

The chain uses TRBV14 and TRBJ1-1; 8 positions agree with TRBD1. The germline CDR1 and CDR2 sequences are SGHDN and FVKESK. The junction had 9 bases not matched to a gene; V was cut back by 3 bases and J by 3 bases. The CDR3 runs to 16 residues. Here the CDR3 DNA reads TGTGCCAGCAGCCAGGGACAGGCTCTGGGGGACACTGAAGCTTTCTTT. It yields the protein CASSQGQALGDTEAFF.

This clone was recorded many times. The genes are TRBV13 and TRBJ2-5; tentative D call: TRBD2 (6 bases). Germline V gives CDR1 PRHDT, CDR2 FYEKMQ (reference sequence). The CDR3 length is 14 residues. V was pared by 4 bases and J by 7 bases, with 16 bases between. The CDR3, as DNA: TGTGCCAGCAGCTCCCCTAGCGTCACGGGGACCCAGTACTTC. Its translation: CASSSPSVTGTQYF. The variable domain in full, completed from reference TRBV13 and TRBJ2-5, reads AAGVIQSPRHLIKEKRETATLKCYPIPRHDTVYWYQQGPGQDPQFLISFYEKMQSDKGSIPDRFSAQQFSDYHSELNMSSLELGDSALYFCASSSPSVTGTQYFGPGTRLLVL.

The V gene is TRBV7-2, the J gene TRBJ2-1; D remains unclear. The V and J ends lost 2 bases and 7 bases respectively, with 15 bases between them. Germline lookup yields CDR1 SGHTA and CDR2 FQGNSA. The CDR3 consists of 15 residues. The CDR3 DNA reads TGTGCCAGCAGCTTAATGGGCGGTATTGGGAATGAGCAGTTCTTC. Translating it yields CASSLMGGIGNEQFF. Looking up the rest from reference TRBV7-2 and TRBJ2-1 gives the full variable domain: GAGVSQSPSNKVTEKGKDVELRCDPISGHTALYWYRQSLGQGLEFLIYFQGNSAPDKSGLPSDRFSAERTGGSVSTLTIQRTQQEDSAVYLCASSLMGGIGNEQFFGPGTRLTVL.

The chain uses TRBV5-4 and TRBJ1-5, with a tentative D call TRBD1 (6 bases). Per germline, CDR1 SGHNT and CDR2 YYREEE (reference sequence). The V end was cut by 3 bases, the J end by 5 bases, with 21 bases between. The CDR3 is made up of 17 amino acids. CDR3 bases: TGTGCCAGCAGCTCCCGGGACACGGCAGGAGATGATCAGCCCCAGCATTTT. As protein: CASSSRDTAGDDQPQHF.

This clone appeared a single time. DNA for the CDR3: TGCGCCAGCAGCTTGGTTGCCTCAGGACCTGGAAACACCATATATTTT. Amino acid sequence: CASSLVASGPGNTIYF. V is TRBV5-1 and J is TRBJ1-3; D remains ambiguous. The CDR3 is 16 residues long. Germline CDR1 is SGHRS and CDR2 is YFSETQ. V lost 0 bases and J 2 bases, leaving 12 bases between the germline ends.

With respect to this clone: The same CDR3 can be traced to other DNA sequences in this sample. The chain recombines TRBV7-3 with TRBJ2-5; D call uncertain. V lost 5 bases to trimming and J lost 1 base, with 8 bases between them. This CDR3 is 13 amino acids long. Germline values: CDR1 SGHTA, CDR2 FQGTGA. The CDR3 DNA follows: TGTGCCAGCAGCCCGACGGTCCAAGAGACCCAGTACTTC. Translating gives CASSPTVQETQYF.

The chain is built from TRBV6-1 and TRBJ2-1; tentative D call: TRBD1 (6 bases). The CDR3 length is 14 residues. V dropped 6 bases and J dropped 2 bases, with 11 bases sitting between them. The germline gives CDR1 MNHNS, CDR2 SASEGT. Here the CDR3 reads CASSVRGPYNEQFF. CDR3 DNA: TGTGCCAGCAGCGTCAGGGGACCCTACAATGAGCAGTTCTTC.

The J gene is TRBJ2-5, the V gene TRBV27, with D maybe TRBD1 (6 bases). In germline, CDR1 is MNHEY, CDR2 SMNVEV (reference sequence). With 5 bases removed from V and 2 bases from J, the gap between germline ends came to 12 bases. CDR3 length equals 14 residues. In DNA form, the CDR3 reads TGTGCCAGCAGTGCCTACAGGGAGCAAGAGACCCAGTACTTC. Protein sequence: CASSAYREQETQYF.

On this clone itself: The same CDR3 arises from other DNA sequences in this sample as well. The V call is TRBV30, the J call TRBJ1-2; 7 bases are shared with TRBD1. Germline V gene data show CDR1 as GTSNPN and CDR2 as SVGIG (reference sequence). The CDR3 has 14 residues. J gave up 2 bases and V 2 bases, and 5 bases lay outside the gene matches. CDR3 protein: CAWSRDRGNYGYTF. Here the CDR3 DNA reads TGTGCCTGGAGTCGGGACAGAGGCAACTATGGCTACACCTTC.

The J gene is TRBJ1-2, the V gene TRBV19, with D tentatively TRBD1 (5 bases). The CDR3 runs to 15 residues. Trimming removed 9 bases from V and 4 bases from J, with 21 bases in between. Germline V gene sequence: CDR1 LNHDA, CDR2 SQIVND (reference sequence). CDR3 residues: CASTTEGTGGYGYTF. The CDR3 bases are TGTGCCAGCACCACCGAAGGGACGGGCGGCTATGGCTACACCTTC.

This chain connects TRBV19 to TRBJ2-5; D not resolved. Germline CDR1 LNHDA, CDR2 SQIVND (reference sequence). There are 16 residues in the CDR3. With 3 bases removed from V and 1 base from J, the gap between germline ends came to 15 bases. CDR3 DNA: TGTGCCAGTAGTATTGACCTTCTGGGGTCCCAAGAGACCCAGTACTTC. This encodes CASSIDLLGSQETQYF. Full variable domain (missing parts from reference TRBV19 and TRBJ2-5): DGGITQSPKYLFRKEGQNVTLSCEQNLNHDAMYWYRQDPGQGLRLIYYSQIVNDFQKGDIAEGYSVSREKKESFPLTVTSAQKNPTAFYLCASSIDLLGSQETQYFGPGTRLLVL.

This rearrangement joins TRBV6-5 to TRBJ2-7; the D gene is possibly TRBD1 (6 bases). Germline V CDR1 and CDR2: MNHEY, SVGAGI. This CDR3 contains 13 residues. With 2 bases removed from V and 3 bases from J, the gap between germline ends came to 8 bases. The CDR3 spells CASSYPGHYEQYF. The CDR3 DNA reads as TGTGCCAGCAGTTACCCGGGACACTACGAGCAGTACTTC.

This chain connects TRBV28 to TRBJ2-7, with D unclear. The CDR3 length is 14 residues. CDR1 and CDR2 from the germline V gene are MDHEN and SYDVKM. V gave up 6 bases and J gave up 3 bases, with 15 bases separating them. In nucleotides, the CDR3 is TGTGCCAGCAGCCTCCCTATGAGCATCTACGAGCAGTACTTC. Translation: CASSLPMSIYEQYF.

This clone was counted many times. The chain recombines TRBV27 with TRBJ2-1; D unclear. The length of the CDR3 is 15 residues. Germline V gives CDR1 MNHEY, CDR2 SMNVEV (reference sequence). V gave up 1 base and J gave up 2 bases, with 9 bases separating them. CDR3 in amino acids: CASSLYGSAYNEQFF. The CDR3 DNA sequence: TGTGCCAGCAGTTTATACGGGTCGGCCTACAATGAGCAGTTCTTC.

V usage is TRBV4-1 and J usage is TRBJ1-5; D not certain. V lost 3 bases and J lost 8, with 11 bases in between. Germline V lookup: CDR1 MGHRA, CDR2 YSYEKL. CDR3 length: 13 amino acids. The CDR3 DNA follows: TGCGCCAGCAGCCAGATCATGGGTGAGCCCCAGCATTTT. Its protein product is CASSQIMGEPQHF.

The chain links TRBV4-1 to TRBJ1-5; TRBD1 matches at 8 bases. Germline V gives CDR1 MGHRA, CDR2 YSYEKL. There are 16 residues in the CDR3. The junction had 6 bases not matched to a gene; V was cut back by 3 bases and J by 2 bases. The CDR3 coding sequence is TGCGCCAGCAGCCATTGGACAGGGTTCGGCAATCAGCCCCAGCATTTT. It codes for CASSHWTGFGNQPQHF.

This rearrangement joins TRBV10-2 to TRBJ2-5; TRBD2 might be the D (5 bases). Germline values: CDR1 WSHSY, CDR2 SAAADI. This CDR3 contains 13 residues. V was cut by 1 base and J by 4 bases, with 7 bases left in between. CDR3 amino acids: CASSELRVETQYF. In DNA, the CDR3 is TGCGCCAGCAGTGAGTTGAGGGTAGAGACCCAGTACTTC.

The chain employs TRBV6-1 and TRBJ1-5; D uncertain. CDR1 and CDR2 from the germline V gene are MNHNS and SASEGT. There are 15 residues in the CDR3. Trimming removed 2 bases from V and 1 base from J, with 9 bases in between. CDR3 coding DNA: TGTGCCAGCAGTGAAATGGGGATGAGCAATCAGCCCCAGCATTTT. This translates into CASSEMGMSNQPQHF.